This entry lists 21 T cell receptor beta chains sequenced from one sample in a study of cytomegalovirus exposure and HLA in healthy donors. 60 Vbeta and 13 Jbeta primers were used in PCR. Clones were read by immunoSEQ multiplex PCR, and TCRdb kept only the in-frame ones, dropping some. The sample lists 200,000 to 250,000 clones, approximately 81% occurring once. What was sequenced was PBMCs. The origin of the receptors is a young man in good health and CMV-seronegative.

The chain couples TRBV5-6 to TRBJ2-5, with D possibly being TRBD1 (5 bases). The J call could be wrong; TRBJ2-7 is a better fit for the DNA end. Germline CDR1 SGHDT, CDR2 YYEEEE. CDR3 length: 15 residues. CDR3 in amino acids: CASSVRLTASYEQYF. Written as DNA, the CDR3 is TGTGCCAGCAGCGTTAGACTGACAGCCTCCTACGAGCAGTACTTC.

The V call is TRBV23-1, the J call TRBJ2-5, with 8 nucleotides matching TRBD2. TRBV23-1 is known as an ORF, though its function is uncertain. The CDR3 has 18 residues. The junction had 19 bases not matched to a gene; V was cut back by 8 bases and J by 2 bases. CDR3 sequence: CASPCKMFQRGIQETQYF. The CDR3 DNA reads as TGCGCCAGCCCGTGTAAAATGTTCCAGCGGGGGATACAAGAGACCCAGTACTTC.

The rearrangement uses TRBV27 and TRBJ2-1; 8 bases align to TRBD1. CDR1 and CDR2 from the germline V gene are MNHEY and SMNVEV (reference sequence). The J segment lost 8 bases and the V segment lost 3 bases, leaving 6 bases of the junction unmatched. This CDR3 spans 14 amino acids. CDR3 loop: CASSFTGGKYEQFF. In nucleotides, the CDR3 is TGTGCCAGCAGTTTTACAGGGGGTAAATATGAGCAGTTCTTC.

This clone has a handful of counts. The J gene is TRBJ2-7, the V gene TRBV27; 8 nucleotides match TRBD2. Germline CDR1 is MNHEY and CDR2 is SMNVEV (reference sequence). Germline trimming cut 0 bases from V and 3 bases from J; bases unmatched to any gene: 7. The CDR3 has 16 residues. CDR3: CASSLSFTSGFYEQYF. As DNA, the CDR3 is TGTGCCAGCAGTTTATCGTTTACTAGCGGATTCTACGAGCAGTACTTC.

The chain combines TRBV13 with TRBJ1-1; no firm D call. The V and J ends lost 7 bases and 8 bases respectively, with 23 bases between them. This CDR3 contains 15 residues. The germline gives CDR1 PRHDT, CDR2 FYEKMQ (reference sequence). The CDR3 sequence: CASNFTSPKGEEAFF. The CDR3 DNA reads as TGTGCCAGCAACTTTACGTCGCCCAAGGGAGAAGAAGCTTTCTTT. Using reference TRBV13 and TRBJ1-1 for the parts outside the CDR3, the full variable domain is AAGVIQSPRHLIKEKRETATLKCYPIPRHDTVYWYQQGPGQDPQFLISFYEKMQSDKGSIPDRFSAQQFSDYHSELNMSSLELGDSALYFCASNFTSPKGEEAFFGQGTRLTVV.

This rearrangement joins TRBV15 to TRBJ2-7; D is undetermined. The CDR3 is 13 amino acids. V shed 3 bases and J shed 4 bases, with 10 bases lying between them. Germline V gene data show CDR1 as LNHNV and CDR2 as YYDKDF (reference sequence). The CDR3 here is CATSSQAAYEQYF. The CDR3 DNA follows: TGTGCCACCAGCAGTCAGGCAGCTTACGAGCAGTACTTC. The full variable domain, completed using reference TRBV15 and TRBJ2-7, is DAMVIQNPRYQVTQFGKPVTLSCSQTLNHNVMYWYQQKSSQAPKLLFHYYDKDFNNEADTPDNFQSRRPNTSFCFLDIRSPGLGDTAMYLCATSSQAAYEQYFGPGTRLTVT.

This clone has a single count. This chain uses TRBV6-1 with TRBJ1-2; D uncertain. Trimming cost V 0 bases and J 14 bases, with 19 bases left between them. Germline assignment: CDR1 MNHNS and CDR2 SASEGT. There are 14 residues in the CDR3. CDR3 sequence: CASSEAVSLLRRTF. CDR3 in DNA: TGTGCCAGCAGTGAAGCGGTCAGCCTCCTTAGGAGGACCTTC.

This clone was recorded only once. This chain uses TRBV6-5 with TRBJ1-2; the D gene is possibly TRBD1 (6 bases). Germline CDR1 and CDR2: MNHEY and SVGAGI. The V end lost 5 bases, the J end lost 3 bases, and 10 bases lay between the germline ends. The CDR3 runs to 13 residues. Here the CDR3 reads CASSERGYYGYTF. Here the CDR3 DNA reads TGTGCCAGCAGTGAAAGGGGGTACTATGGCTACACCTTC.

The J gene is TRBJ2-3, the V gene TRBV5-6; TRBD1 agrees at 8 bases. J lost 5 bases, V lost 0 bases, and 5 bases had no gene match. The CDR3 is made up of 15 amino acids. CDR1 is SGHDT and CDR2 is YYEEEE in the germline V gene. DNA for the CDR3: TGTGCCAGCAGCTTGGGGACAGGGAAGGGAGATACGCAGTATTTT. Translating gives CASSLGTGKGDTQYF.

This clone turned up a few times. The J gene is TRBJ2-7, the V gene TRBV6-1, with D possibly being TRBD2 (5 bases). The CDR3 loop spans 12 amino acids. Trimming left V 8 bases short and J 1 base short, with 9 bases between. The germline V gene encodes CDR1 MNHNS and CDR2 SASEGT. For the CDR3, the DNA is TGTGCCAGCGTGGCGGGTTCCTACGAGCAGTACTTC. Encoded protein: CASVAGSYEQYF.

The chain couples TRBV28 to TRBJ2-3; TRBD1 agrees at 7 bases. Germline loops: CDR1 MDHEN, CDR2 SYDVKM. J lost 2 bases, V lost 2 bases, and 7 bases had no gene match. The CDR3 sequence is 16 residues long. Here the CDR3 DNA reads TGTGCCAGCAGTTTAAGGGGGCCTACAATCACAGATACGCAGTATTTT. Translated, it gives CASSLRGPTITDTQYF.

The CDR3 DNA is TGTGCCAGCAGTTACTGGCAGGGAGGTAACTATGGCTACACCTTC. It codes for CASSYWQGGNYGYTF. The chain links TRBV6-6 to TRBJ1-2, with D perhaps matching TRBD1 (5 bases). CDR1 and CDR2 (germline): MNHNY, SVGAGI (reference sequence). The CDR3 extends over 15 amino acids. V was pared by 1 base and J by 1 base, with 10 bases between.

The chain carries TRBV7-9 and TRBJ2-5; D possibly corresponds to TRBD2 (5 bases). The germline V gene encodes CDR1 SEHNR and CDR2 FQNEAQ (reference sequence). CDR3 length: 17 residues. The ends were cut back, 4 bases at V and 1 base at J, with 19 bases in the middle. This CDR3 is CASSYRGWSRFQETQYF. The CDR3 coding sequence is TGTGCCAGCAGCTACAGAGGGTGGTCGAGATTCCAAGAGACCCAGTACTTC.

A word on this clone: At the DNA level, this CDR3 is encoded by other sequences in the same sample as well. The chain uses TRBV28 and TRBJ2-4; 9 bases line up with TRBD1. J was trimmed by 6 bases and V by 6 bases; bases with no gene match: 6. The CDR3 runs to 14 residues. Germline CDR1 reads MDHEN; CDR2 reads SYDVKM. CDR3 in DNA: TGTGCCAGCAGGCCCCCGGGACAGGGAAACATTCAGTACTTC. Amino acids: CASRPPGQGNIQYF. Full variable domain (outside the CDR3, taken from reference TRBV28 and TRBJ2-4): DVKVTQSSRYLVKRTGEKVFLECVQDMDHENMFWYRQDPGLGLRLIYFSYDVKMKEKGDIPEGYSVSREKKERFSLILESASTNQTSMYLCASRPPGQGNIQYFGAGTRLSVL.

CDR3 protein: CASSPGTGYTGELFF. CDR3 in DNA: TGTGCCAGCAGCCCCGGGACAGGGTATACCGGGGAGCTGTTTTTT. The gene calls are TRBV2 and TRBJ2-2; 9 bases align to TRBD1. This CDR3 is 15 amino acids long. The trim removed 6 bases at V and 5 bases at J, leaving 7 bases unmatched. The germline V gene encodes CDR1 SNHLY and CDR2 FYNNEI.

The rearrangement links TRBV5-6 to TRBJ2-3, with 9 bases that match TRBD2. The CDR3 loop spans 15 amino acids. V trimming: 2 bases; J trimming: 6 bases; junction bases outside the gene matches: 7. CDR1 is SGHDT and CDR2 is YYEEEE in the germline V gene. CDR3 residues: CASSLPGLATDTQYF. The CDR3, as DNA: TGTGCCAGCAGCTTACCGGGACTAGCAACCGATACGCAGTATTTT.

This rearrangement joins TRBV15 to TRBJ2-3; D possibly corresponds to TRBD2 (6 bases). Germline-derived CDR1 and CDR2 are LNHNV and YYDKDF (reference sequence). Trimming shortened V by 0 bases and J by 0 bases, and 7 bases separated the two germline ends. The CDR3 contains 15 residues. The CDR3 reads CATSRDGRSTDTQYF. The CDR3, as DNA: TGTGCCACCAGCAGAGACGGGAGAAGCACAGATACGCAGTATTTT. The variable domain in full, with the rest retrieved from reference TRBV15 and TRBJ2-3, is DAMVIQNPRYQVTQFGKPVTLSCSQTLNHNVMYWYQQKSSQAPKLLFHYYDKDFNNEADTPDNFQSRRPNTSFCFLDIRSPGLGDTAMYLCATSRDGRSTDTQYFGPGTRLTVL.

DNA of the CDR3: TGTGCCAGCAGCGCTCCCGGGACTAGCAGTGGCAATGAGCAGTTCTTC. Protein: CASSAPGTSSGNEQFF. The V call is TRBV7-3, the J call TRBJ2-1; the match to TRBD2 covers 9 bases. This CDR3 is built from 16 residues. V gave up 5 bases and J gave up 6 bases; unmatched junction bases: 11. Germline CDR1 is SGHTA and CDR2 is FQGTGA.

This chain uses TRBV5-6 with TRBJ2-7; D might be TRBD1 (6 bases). Germline V gene sequence: CDR1 SGHDT, CDR2 YYEEEE. The CDR3 length is 14 residues. Deletions cut 5 bases from V and 2 bases from J, with 14 bases between. CDR3 protein: CASRFKTGAYEQYF. The CDR3 DNA reads TGTGCCAGCAGGTTCAAGACAGGAGCCTACGAGCAGTACTTC.

This sequence joins TRBV2 and TRBJ2-7; a possible D gene is TRBD1 (5 bases). V was clipped by 4 bases and J by 2 bases, with 12 bases between them. Looked up from germline, CDR1 is SNHLY and CDR2 is FYNNEI. This CDR3 is built from 14 residues. Written as DNA, the CDR3 is TGTGCCAGCAGTGGGTCCAGGGTGGCCTACGAGCAGTACTTC. This codes for CASSGSRVAYEQYF.

The chain combines TRBV9 with TRBJ2-1, with D unresolved. The germline V and J ends were trimmed by 4 bases and 3 bases, with 20 bases remaining between them. CDR1 SGDLS and CDR2 YYNGEE come from the germline V gene. This CDR3 comprises 17 residues. CDR3 residues: CASSPHHWHSDYNEQFF. The CDR3 nucleotides read TGTGCCAGCAGCCCCCACCATTGGCATTCCGACTACAATGAGCAGTTCTTC.